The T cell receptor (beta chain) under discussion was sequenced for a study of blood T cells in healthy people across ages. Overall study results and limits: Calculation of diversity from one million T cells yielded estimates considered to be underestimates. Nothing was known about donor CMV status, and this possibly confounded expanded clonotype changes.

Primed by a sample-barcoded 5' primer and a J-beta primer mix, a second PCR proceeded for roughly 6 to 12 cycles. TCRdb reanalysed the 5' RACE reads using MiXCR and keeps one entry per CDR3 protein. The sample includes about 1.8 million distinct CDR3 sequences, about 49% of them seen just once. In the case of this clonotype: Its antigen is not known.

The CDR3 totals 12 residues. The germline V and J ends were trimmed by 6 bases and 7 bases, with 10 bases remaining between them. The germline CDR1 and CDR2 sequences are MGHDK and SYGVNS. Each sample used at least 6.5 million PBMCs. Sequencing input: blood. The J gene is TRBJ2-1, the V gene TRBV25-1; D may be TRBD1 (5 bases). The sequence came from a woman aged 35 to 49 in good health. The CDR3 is CASRGLSNEQFF. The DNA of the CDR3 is TGTGCCAGCAGGGGGCTGTCGAATGAGCAGTTCTTC.